One sample yielded the 26 T cell receptor beta chains listed below, sequenced in a study of CD8+CD57+ T cells in acquired aplastic anemia (dated by TCRdb to about 2018). Sequencing was performed on an Illumina HiSeq 2000. Profiling of TCR beta VDJ combinations and CDR3 sequences used genomic DNA as the template. TCRdb ran its own pipeline on the public reads, namely fastp trimming at Q25 and MiXCR clone calling, and kept in-frame beta chains. Each CDR3 protein gets just one entry, which takes the most common genes and DNA from the rows behind it. This sample gives about 80,000 distinct CDR3 sequences in total; approximately 46% of them show up just once. The ten largest clones add up to about 66% of the sample. What was sequenced was sorted CD4+, CD8+, or CD8+CD57+ T cells (not recorded which) from PBMCs. These receptors came from a human donor in good health, serving as a control.

This rearrangement joins TRBV20-1 to TRBJ2-5; 13 bases map to TRBD2. J lost 3 bases, V lost 5 bases, and 3 bases had no gene match. CDR1 and CDR2 from the germline V gene are DFQATT and SNEGSKA (reference sequence). CDR3 size: 14 residues. The CDR3 sequence is CSAAGTSGEETQYF. In nucleotides, the CDR3 is TGCAGTGCTGCTGGGACTAGCGGGGAAGAGACCCAGTACTTC.

This clonotype was found a few times. The V gene is TRBV10-3, the J gene TRBJ1-2; D is uncertain. The CDR3 runs to 16 residues. Germline values: CDR1 ENHRY, CDR2 SYGVKD. Trimming left V 0 bases short and J 1 base short, with 12 bases between. This CDR3 reads CAISESAGADNYGYTF. The CDR3 nucleotides are TGTGCCATCAGTGAGTCGGCAGGAGCCGATAACTATGGCTACACCTTC.

This clonotype was found a few times. Here the CDR3 DNA reads TGCAGCGTGTCCGGGACTGGCGGGACTAGCACAGATACGCAGTATTTT. This gives the protein CSVSGTGGTSTDTQYF. The V call is TRBV29-1, the J call TRBJ2-3; tentatively, D is TRBD2 (6 bases). Trimming removed 6 bases at V and 0 bases at J, with 19 bases between. The CDR3 has 16 amino acids. CDR1 and CDR2 (germline): SQVTM, ANQGSEA.

The chain has TRBV30 and TRBJ1-4; D gene ambiguous. The germline CDR1 and CDR2 sequences are GTSNPN and SVGIG (reference sequence). This CDR3 has 12 amino acids. The V and J ends lost 2 bases and 5 bases respectively, with 6 bases between them. The CDR3 loop is CAWSPPNEKLFF. As DNA, the CDR3 is TGTGCCTGGAGTCCCCCAAATGAAAAACTGTTTTTT.

This clonotype was seen many times. The chain joins TRBV4-1 to TRBJ2-7, with a weak D call TRBD1 (5 bases). CDR1 and CDR2 (germline): MGHRA, YSYEKL. V lost 4 bases to trimming and J lost 2 bases, with 15 bases between them. The CDR3 runs 15 residues. Written as DNA, the CDR3 is TGCGCCAGCAGCCCTGCTTCAGGGTCCACCTACGAGCAGTACTTC. As protein: CASSPASGSTYEQYF.

The V gene is TRBV25-1, the J gene TRBJ2-7; the match to TRBD2 covers 11 bases. V shed 6 bases and J 6 bases; nucleotides not matched to a gene: 4. Germline V gene data show CDR1 as MGHDK and CDR2 as SYGVNS. The length of the CDR3 is 13 residues. The CDR3 bases are TGTGCCAGCAGCTCCGGGACTAGCGGCGAGCAGTACTTC. Protein sequence: CASSSGTSGEQYF.

This chain links TRBV7-6 with TRBJ2-7; 8 bases line up with TRBD2. Trimming cost V 5 bases and J 5 bases; bases outside gene matches: 8. The CDR3 sequence is 14 residues long. Per the germline V gene, CDR1 is SGHVS and CDR2 is FNYEAQ. The CDR3 loop reads CASSTGGGLNEQYF. The CDR3, as DNA: TGTGCCAGCAGCACTGGCGGGGGGCTCAACGAGCAGTACTTC.

At least ten counts were recorded for this clonotype. The chain uses TRBV7-9 and TRBJ2-2; the D call may be TRBD1 or TRBD2 (5 bases each). The CDR3 length is 14 residues. V was pared by 8 bases and J by 8 bases, with 18 bases between. The germline V gene has CDR1 SEHNR and CDR2 FQNEAQ (reference sequence). CDR3 DNA: TGTGCCAGCCGCCCGGGACCCTCGATGGGGGAGCTGTTTTTT. It encodes CASRPGPSMGELFF.

This clonotype was found a few times. The chain uses TRBV27 and TRBJ1-5, with 8 nucleotides matching TRBD1. CDR3 length: 14 amino acids. The junction had 1 base not matched to a gene; V was cut back by 4 bases and J by 2 bases. Germline V lookup: CDR1 MNHEY, CDR2 SMNVEV (reference sequence). The CDR3 DNA follows: TGTGCCAGCAGTTACAGGGGGGGCAATCAGCCCCAGCATTTT. As protein: CASSYRGGNQPQHF.

The chain employs TRBV27 and TRBJ1-1; D is uncertain. CDR1 is MNHEY, CDR2 SMNVEV, per germline (reference sequence). Trimming pared 5 bases from V and 1 base from J, leaving 17 bases between. The CDR3 spans 16 residues. This CDR3 reads CASSPQVVSENTEAFF. Here the CDR3 DNA reads TGTGCCAGCAGTCCCCAGGTGGTGTCAGAGAACACTGAAGCTTTCTTT.

This clonotype was recorded many times. The rearrangement links TRBV4-1 to TRBJ1-1; 11 bases fit TRBD1. J was trimmed by 4 bases and V by 5 bases; bases with no gene match: 6. CDR3 size: 15 residues. Germline loops: CDR1 MGHRA, CDR2 YSYEKL. The DNA for the CDR3 is TGCGCCAGCAGCTTAATGGACAGGGGGCCCACTGAAGCTTTCTTT. Its translation: CASSLMDRGPTEAFF.

This clonotype was counted only a few times. A read error may explain this, as a much larger clone is one base away. The CDR3 end shows no conserved phenylalanine or tryptophan, and so a read error is likely. CDR3 region: CASSNRDRVNEQYL. The CDR3 DNA sequence: TGTGCCAGCAGCAACCGGGACAGGGTTAACGAGCAGTACCTC. The chain combines TRBV7-9 with TRBJ2-7; 9 bases are shared with TRBD1. J lost 5 bases, V lost 5 bases, and 7 bases had no gene match. CDR1 is SEHNR and CDR2 is FQNEAQ in the germline V gene (reference sequence). The CDR3 loop spans 14 amino acids.

With regard to this clonotype: A much more abundant neighbour one base away suggests this may be a read error. CDR3 region: CSSRELQGDTEAFF. Here the CDR3 DNA reads TGCAGTTCTAGAGAATTACAGGGGGATACTGAAGCTTTCTTT. The chain has TRBV20-1 and TRBJ1-1; 8 nucleotides match TRBD1. The CDR3 contains 14 residues. Germline V gives CDR1 DFQATT, CDR2 SNEGSKA (reference sequence).

This clonotype turned up a few times. The chain uses TRBV7-9 and TRBJ2-5, with D tentatively TRBD2 (6 bases). Germline CDR1 reads SEHNR; CDR2 reads FQNEAQ (reference sequence). Trimming took 5 bases from V and 5 from J, leaving 9 bases between them. The CDR3 runs to 12 residues. The CDR3 nucleotides are TGTGCCAGCAGCGTGCTAGCGGAGACCCAGTACTTC. Translated, it gives CASSVLAETQYF. The variable domain in full, with the rest retrieved from reference TRBV7-9 and TRBJ2-5, is DTGVSQNPRHKITKRGQNVTFRCDPISEHNRLYWYRQTLGQGPEFLTYFQNEAQLEKSRLLSDRFSAERPKGSFSTLEIQRTEQGDSAMYLCASSVLAETQYFGPGTRLLVL.

The chain joins TRBV6-5 to TRBJ2-2; D gene ambiguous. Trimming removed 2 bases at V and 2 bases at J, with 9 bases between. CDR3 length: 15 residues. The germline V gene encodes CDR1 MNHEY and CDR2 SVGAGI. The CDR3 DNA reads as TGTGCCAGCAGTTACGAGTTAATTAACACCGGGGAGCTGTTTTTT. As protein: CASSYELINTGELFF.

The chain joins TRBV20-1 to TRBJ2-3; 9 nucleotides align to TRBD2. J lost 2 bases, V lost 4 bases, and 7 bases had no gene match. Germline V gene data show CDR1 as DFQATT and CDR2 as SNEGSKA (reference sequence). The CDR3 covers 15 residues. Here the CDR3 reads CSANQRGASTDTQYF. Here the CDR3 DNA reads TGCAGTGCTAATCAGCGGGGGGCATCCACAGATACGCAGTATTTT.

As concerns this clonotype: An end of the junction differs from the germline gene, which may be a read error. The chain employs TRBV25-1 and TRBJ1-2; a weak D match, TRBD1 (5 bases). The germline gives CDR1 MGHDK, CDR2 SYGVNS. The CDR3 is 12 amino acids. The CDR3 here is CAGRAGLYGYTF. CDR3 nucleotides: TGTGCCGGCAGAGCAGGGTTGTATGGCTACACCTTC.

The sample holds one count of this clonotype. V and J are TRBV2 and TRBJ1-6, with 7 bases identical to TRBD1. Germline CDR1 reads SNHLY; CDR2 reads FYNNEI. Trimming removed 7 bases from V and 8 bases from J; junction bases left unmatched: 8. CDR3 size: 14 residues. The CDR3 sequence is CASTLNDRDSPLHF. The CDR3 DNA is TGTGCCAGCACCCTAAACGACAGGGATTCACCCCTCCACTTT.

CDR3 loop: CASSPGLAGAGDTQYF. The CDR3 coding sequence is TGTGCCAGCAGCCCGGGACTAGCGGGAGCAGGTGATACGCAGTATTTT. The V gene is TRBV27, the J gene TRBJ2-3; 14 nucleotides line up with TRBD2. This CDR3 contains 16 residues. CDR1 is MNHEY, CDR2 SMNVEV, per germline (reference sequence). V dropped 6 bases and J dropped 6; count of bases not matched to a gene: 8.

About this clonotype itself: A read error may explain this, as a much larger clone is one base away. CDR3 region: CASSVGQGRGNTIYF. DNA of the CDR3: TGTGCCAGCAGCGTAGGACAGGGGAGGGGAAACACCATATATTTT. J is TRBJ1-3 and V is TRBV9; 8 nucleotides agree with TRBD1. Unmatched junction bases numbered 3, after V lost 0 bases and J lost 4 bases. Per germline, CDR1 SGDLS and CDR2 YYNGEE. This CDR3 contains 15 residues.

This chain connects TRBV29-1 to TRBJ1-2, with D tentatively TRBD1 (5 bases). Trimming left V 4 bases short and J 3 bases short, with 12 bases between. The germline V gene encodes CDR1 SQVTM and CDR2 ANQGSEA. This CDR3 contains 13 residues. Here the CDR3 DNA reads TGCAGCGTTGGTGGGACTAGGGACTATGGCTACACCTTC. This gives the protein CSVGGTRDYGYTF.

This clonotype was detected many times. The J gene is TRBJ2-7, the V gene TRBV20-1, with D tentatively TRBD2 (6 bases). The CDR3 totals 12 residues. The V end was cut by 3 bases, the J end by 3 bases, with 9 bases between. Looked up from germline, CDR1 is DFQATT and CDR2 is SNEGSKA (reference sequence). Here the CDR3 DNA reads TGCAGTGCTAGGGGGGGTAGCTACGAGCAGTACTTC. It encodes CSARGGSYEQYF.

This clonotype was seen many times. This chain joins TRBV7-8 and TRBJ2-1, with D maybe TRBD1 (5 bases). The CDR3 runs to 15 residues. Trimming pared 5 bases from V and 0 bases from J, leaving 11 bases between. The germline gives CDR1 SGHVS, CDR2 FQNEAQ. The CDR3 bases are TGTGCCAGCAGCCCAAGACAGATCTCCTACAATGAGCAGTTCTTC. This gives the protein CASSPRQISYNEQFF.

The genes are TRBV2 and TRBJ2-5; D not certain. Germline lookup yields CDR1 SNHLY and CDR2 FYNNEI. The CDR3 has 12 amino acids. V gave up 6 bases and J gave up 5 bases, with 10 bases separating them. CDR3 nucleotide sequence: TGTGCCAGCAGATTGCCGAGGGAGACCCAGTACTTC. As protein: CASRLPRETQYF.

The rearrangement uses TRBV5-1 and TRBJ2-2, with a possible D match to TRBD1 (6 bases). The CDR3 extends over 15 amino acids. CDR1 and CDR2 (germline): SGHRS, YFSETQ. The V end was cut by 4 bases, the J end by 7 bases, with 17 bases between. DNA for the CDR3: TGCGCCAGCAGCGCGGGCCAAGGGGGTAACGGGGAGCTGTTTTTT. Its protein product is CASSAGQGGNGELFF.

With respect to this clonotype: A single base separates this from a much larger clone, so it may be a read error. This sequence joins TRBV12-3 or TRBV12-4 and TRBJ2-7; 10 bases map to TRBD1. The CDR3 is 14 residues long. With 3 bases clipped from V and 6 bases from J, the junction kept 5 bases outside the gene matches. The CDR3: CASSFGQGGCEQYF. The CDR3 DNA reads as TGTGCCAGCAGTTTTGGACAGGGGGGCTGCGAGCAGTACTTC.